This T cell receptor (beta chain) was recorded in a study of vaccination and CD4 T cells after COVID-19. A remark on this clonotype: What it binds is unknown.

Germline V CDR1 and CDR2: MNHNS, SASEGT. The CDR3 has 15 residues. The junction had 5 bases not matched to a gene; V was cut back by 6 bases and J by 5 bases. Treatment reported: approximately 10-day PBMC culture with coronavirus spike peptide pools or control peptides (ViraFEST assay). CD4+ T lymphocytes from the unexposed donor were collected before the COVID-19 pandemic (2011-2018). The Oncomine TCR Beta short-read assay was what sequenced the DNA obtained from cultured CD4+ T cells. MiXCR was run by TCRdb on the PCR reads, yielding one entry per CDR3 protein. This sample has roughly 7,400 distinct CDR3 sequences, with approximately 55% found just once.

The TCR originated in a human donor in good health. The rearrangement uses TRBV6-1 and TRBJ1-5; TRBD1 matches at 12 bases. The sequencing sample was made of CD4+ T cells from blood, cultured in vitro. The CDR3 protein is CASRGTGGPHQPQHF. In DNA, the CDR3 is TGTGCCAGCAGGGGGACAGGGGGCCCCCATCAGCCCCAGCATTTT.